This T cell receptor beta chain was sequenced in a study of OX40 agonist ivuxolimab in advanced cancers. It was autoimmune disease history or systemic immunosuppression that excluded patients. Blood got drawn at baseline, again on cycle 4 day 1, and then on cycle 7 day 1. Study-wide findings and caveats: A proportion of nonresponders additionally exhibited low normalized T-cell clonal expansion.

Regarding this clone: The antigen remains undetermined.

The CDR3 is 12 residues long. The trim removed 5 bases at V and 3 bases at J, leaving 1 base unmatched. Germline assignment: CDR1 SGHNT and CDR2 YENEEA. Produced via immunoSEQ multiplex PCR; TCRdb's table is partial and in-frame only. The data show 62,000 or so clones, less than 95% seen once. The source of this sequence is an adult with an advanced solid tumor such as melanoma, head and neck, liver or kidney cancer. The gene calls are TRBV11-3 and TRBJ2-7, with 7 nucleotides matching TRBD1. The source material was CD4+ or CD8+ T cells sorted from blood, sampled in a trial of the OX40 agonist ivuxolimab. CDR3 loop: CASSRDSYEQYF. The CDR3 bases are TGTGCCAGCAGCCGGGACAGCTACGAGCAGTACTTC.